One T cell receptor beta chain is described in this entry. In the study's own analysis: Reference gene primer amplification yielded estimated nucleated cell counts. Profiling relied on immunoSEQ multiplex PCR, and the TCRdb table lists in-frame clones only, not all of them. The V and J calls and clone size come from that table; D and trimming were worked out from the DNA. The table lists some 130,000 clones, approximately 84% of them singletons. The junction had 5 bases not matched to a gene; V was cut back by 6 bases and J by 4 bases. CDR3 length: 14 residues. The germline gives CDR1 MNHEY, CDR2 SVGAGI. The data were taken from a study of blood T cell repertoires in COVID-19.

The chain links TRBV6-5 to TRBJ1-1; 10 bases are a match to TRBD1. The TCR was taken from a human donor in a cohort sampled during active COVID-19. Specimen: peripheral blood. CDR3 protein: CASRGTGDFTEAFF. CDR3 nucleotides: TGTGCCAGCAGAGGGACAGGGGATTTCACTGAAGCTTTCTTT.